The 15 T cell receptor beta chains presented below share a single source sample, sequenced in a study of T cell responses to AZD1222 COVID-19 vaccine. Profiled with immunoSEQ multiplex PCR; TCRdb holds only in-frame clones, not every one. The sample comprises 90,000 to 150,000 clones, approximately 86% of which are singletons, and around 2.9% rests with the top ten. The sample here was peripheral blood, taken 28 days after the second AZD1222 dose. These receptors all come from an adult who received the AZD1222 COVID-19 vaccine.

The V call is TRBV5-5, the J call TRBJ2-5; D ambiguous. Germline CDR1 SGHKS, CDR2 YYEKEE (reference sequence). The CDR3 length is 13 residues. Between the trimmed V and J ends, which lost 2 bases and 2 bases, there was a span of 7 bases. The CDR3 here is CASSFTAQETQYF. The CDR3 DNA reads as TGTGCCAGCAGCTTCACAGCTCAAGAGACCCAGTACTTC. Combining the CDR3 with reference TRBV5-5 and TRBJ2-5 gives the whole variable domain DAGVTQSPTHLIKTRGQQVTLRCSPISGHKSVSWYQQVLGQGPQFIFQYYEKEERGRGNFPDRFSARQFPNYSSELNVNALLLGDSALYLCASSFTAQETQYFGPGTRLLVL.

The chain carries TRBV18 and TRBJ2-7, with D uncertain. The length of the CDR3 is 13 residues. The V gene lost 4 bases and the J gene lost 0 bases, with 7 bases spanning the gap. Germline V gene sequence: CDR1 KGHSH, CDR2 LQKENI. As DNA, the CDR3 is TGTGCCAGCTCACAACAGACCTCCTACGAGCAGTACTTC. It translates to CASSQQTSYEQYF. The whole variable domain, filled in from reference TRBV18 and TRBJ2-7, reads NAGVMQNPRHLVRRRGQEARLRCSPMKGHSHVYWYRQLPEEGLKFMVYLQKENIIDESGMPKERFSAEFPKEGPSILRIQQVVRGDSAAYFCASSQQTSYEQYFGPGTRLTVT.

Written as DNA, the CDR3 is TGCGCCAGCACCACCTCGGGGACGGAAGAAGCTTTCTTT. Protein product: CASTTSGTEEAFF. The chain joins TRBV10-2 to TRBJ1-1, with D possibly being TRBD1 (5 bases). V was cut by 7 bases and J by 8 bases, with 17 bases left in between. Germline V lookup: CDR1 WSHSY, CDR2 SAAADI. The CDR3 consists of 13 residues.

The gene calls are TRBV11-2 and TRBJ2-7, with a weak D call TRBD1 (5 bases). The CDR3 runs to 15 residues. Germline V CDR1 and CDR2: SGHAT, FQNNGV. V lost 2 bases to trimming and J lost 5 bases, with 16 bases between them. In DNA, the CDR3 is TGTGCCAGCAGCTTATGGTTTTCTAGGGGCCACGAGCAGTACTTC. Its translation: CASSLWFSRGHEQYF. The whole variable domain, filled in from reference TRBV11-2 and TRBJ2-7, reads EAGVAQSPRYKIIEKRQSVAFWCNPISGHATLYWYQQILGQGPKLLIQFQNNGVVDDSQLPKDRFSAERLKGVDSTLKIQPAKLEDSAVYLCASSLWFSRGHEQYFGPGTRLTVT.

This chain connects TRBV5-1 to TRBJ1-3; 7 bases map to TRBD1. CDR1 SGHRS and CDR2 YFSETQ come from the germline V gene. This CDR3 spans 15 amino acids. V dropped 0 bases and J dropped 3; count of bases not matched to a gene: 3. CDR3 amino acids: CASSLGTGNGNTIYF. CDR3 sequence (DNA): TGCGCCAGCAGCTTGGGGACAGGCAATGGAAACACCATATATTTT.

The rearrangement links TRBV19 to TRBJ2-3; a weak D match, TRBD1 (6 bases). Germline CDR1 reads LNHDA; CDR2 reads SQIVND (reference sequence). Trimming took off 9 bases at V and 6 bases at J, with 13 bases between the two ends. This CDR3 has 12 residues. The CDR3 nucleotides are TGTGCCAGCACTACGACAGGTGATACGCAGTATTTT. It specifies CASTTTGDTQYF. Full variable domain (rest looked up from reference TRBV19 and TRBJ2-3): DGGITQSPKYLFRKEGQNVTLSCEQNLNHDAMYWYRQDPGQGLRLIYYSQIVNDFQKGDIAEGYSVSREKKESFPLTVTSAQKNPTAFYLCASTTTGDTQYFGPGTRLTVL.

The chain employs TRBV4-1 and TRBJ1-3; D call uncertain. In germline, CDR1 is MGHRA, CDR2 YSYEKL. The CDR3 is made up of 17 amino acids. With 1 base removed from V and 4 bases from J, the gap between germline ends came to 17 bases. CDR3 nucleotide sequence: TGCGCCAGCAGCCAAGGGTTTCAGTCGAAACGGGGAAACACCATATATTTT. Translated: CASSQGFQSKRGNTIYF.

Here the CDR3 DNA reads TGTGCCAGCAGTCATGACAGCTCCTATAATTCACCCCTCCACTTT. Its protein product is CASSHDSSYNSPLHF. The chain employs TRBV6-5 and TRBJ1-6, with D perhaps matching TRBD1 (5 bases). V was clipped by 5 bases and J by 0 bases, with 8 bases between them. Germline loops: CDR1 MNHEY, CDR2 SVGAGI. The CDR3 length is 15 residues.

The V and J genes are TRBV5-1 and TRBJ2-1; D gene ambiguous. Germline V gene lookup returns CDR1 SGHRS and CDR2 YFSETQ. The CDR3 has 15 amino acids. Trimming shortened V by 1 base and J by 11 bases, and 19 bases separated the two germline ends. Written as DNA, the CDR3 is TGCGCCAGCAGCTTGCAGGTTACCGCAGGCTTAAAGCAGTTCTTC. This gives the protein CASSLQVTAGLKQFF.

The chain joins TRBV4-1 to TRBJ1-3; unclear D gene. V dropped 4 bases and J dropped 1 base, with 5 bases sitting between them. CDR3 size: 13 residues. Per the germline V gene, CDR1 is MGHRA and CDR2 is YSYEKL. CDR3 nucleotide sequence: TGCGCCAGCAGCCTCCAGTCTGGAAACACCATATATTTT. Translated: CASSLQSGNTIYF.

The DNA for the CDR3 is TGTGCCACCAATACCGGGGTCGGGCAGCCCCAGCATTTT. Its translation is CATNTGVGQPQHF. The V and J genes are TRBV24-1 and TRBJ1-5; no clear D gene. CDR1 and CDR2 (germline): KGHDR, SFDVKD. Trimming left V 8 bases short and J 7 bases short, with 14 bases between. The CDR3 contains 13 residues.

V is TRBV19 and J is TRBJ1-1; possible D gene TRBD1, 6 bases. CDR3 length: 12 residues. Deletions cut 6 bases from V and 7 bases from J, with 12 bases between. In germline, CDR1 is LNHDA, CDR2 SQIVND (reference sequence). CDR3 amino acids: CASSIGQYEAFF. In nucleotides, the CDR3 is TGTGCCAGTAGCATCGGACAGTATGAAGCTTTCTTT. Variable domain in full (rest from reference TRBV19 and TRBJ1-1): DGGITQSPKYLFRKEGQNVTLSCEQNLNHDAMYWYRQDPGQGLRLIYYSQIVNDFQKGDIAEGYSVSREKKESFPLTVTSAQKNPTAFYLCASSIGQYEAFFGQGTRLTVV.

CDR3 amino acids: CASRQSSGDTGELFF. The CDR3 DNA reads TGCGCCAGCAGACAATCTAGCGGGGACACCGGGGAGCTGTTTTTT. The chain couples TRBV4-1 to TRBJ2-2; 9 bases are a match to TRBD2. Germline V gives CDR1 MGHRA, CDR2 YSYEKL. The CDR3 length is 15 residues. V lost 6 bases to trimming and J lost 3 bases; unmatched junction nucleotides: 5.

This clone was seen a few times. Different DNA sequences within this sample yield the same CDR3. In DNA, the CDR3 is TGTGCCAGCAGCCCGGGACAATCCTACGAGCAGTACTTC. Its protein is CASSPGQSYEQYF. The chain has TRBV27 and TRBJ2-7; D may be TRBD1 (6 bases). The germline V gene encodes CDR1 MNHEY and CDR2 SMNVEV (reference sequence). This CDR3 region has 13 residues. V was clipped by 6 bases and J by 1 base, with 10 bases between them.

The chain links TRBV30 to TRBJ1-6, with D unclear. There are 11 residues in the CDR3. With 3 bases removed from V and 12 bases from J, the gap between germline ends came to 9 bases. The germline V gene encodes CDR1 GTSNPN and CDR2 SVGIG (reference sequence). This CDR3 reads CAWRSVGPLHF. The CDR3 nucleotides read TGTGCCTGGAGATCCGTCGGACCCCTCCACTTT.